What follows are 10 T cell receptor beta chains derived from one specimen sequenced in a study of post-analysis software for immune sequencing data. Presence of unique molecular identifiers characterized the TCR beta cDNA libraries. TCRdb processed the PCR reads anew with MiXCR; each CDR3 protein has one entry. The top ten clones hold 6.5% to 8% of a sample with hundreds of thousands of distinct CDR3 sequences, 39% of them seen once. No antigen is known for these receptors. Notes on the study in general: Patients used about five TRBV segments, including TRBV5-6, TRBV5-1 and TRBV20-1, more often than controls.

Sequencing was performed on blood. These receptors all come from a girl aged 2-10 years with multiple sclerosis.

The J gene is TRBJ1-4, the V gene TRBV25-1; D ambiguous. This CDR3 has 10 amino acids. Trimming cost V 6 bases and J 7 bases, with 3 bases left between them. From germline, CDR1 is MGHDK and CDR2 SYGVNS. The CDR3 DNA follows: TGTGCCAGCAGAGCTGAAAAACTGTTTTTT. This codes for CASRAEKLFF.

V gene TRBV12-3 or TRBV12-4 combines with J gene TRBJ2-3; possibly TRBD2 for D (6 bases). The length of the CDR3 is 13 residues. With 6 bases removed from V and 4 bases from J, the gap between germline ends came to 11 bases. This CDR3 is CASRFGGADTQYF. The CDR3 DNA follows: TGTGCCAGCAGATTCGGGGGTGCAGATACGCAGTATTTT.

This clonotype was recorded a few times. The V gene is TRBV4-1, the J gene TRBJ2-5; 7 bases are a match to TRBD1. CDR3 length: 19 residues. Per germline, CDR1 MGHRA and CDR2 YSYEKL. Trimming cost V 3 bases and J 2 bases; bases outside gene matches: 18. CDR3 nucleotides: TGCGCCAGCAGCCACCGGTGGGAAGAACGACAGGGATTTCAAGAGACCCAGTACTTC. Protein: CASSHRWEERQGFQETQYF.

This clonotype was counted between two and nine times. The chain has TRBV20-1 and TRBJ2-7; D perhaps matches TRBD2 (5 bases). The V and J ends lost 3 bases and 2 bases respectively, with 14 bases between them. CDR1 and CDR2 from the germline V gene are DFQATT and SNEGSKA (reference sequence). The CDR3 sequence is 14 residues long. In nucleotides, the CDR3 is TGCAGTGCTAGTGGGAGTGCTAGCCCCTACGAGCAGTACTTC. This codes for CSASGSASPYEQYF.

The rearrangement joins TRBV6-1 to TRBJ2-3, with a weak D call TRBD2 (5 bases). Trimming left V 1 base short and J 5 bases short, with 13 bases between. CDR3 length: 15 amino acids. Germline V gene sequence: CDR1 MNHNS, CDR2 SASEGT. Written as DNA, the CDR3 is TGTGCCAGCAGTGAAGGGACTTGGGAAGGAGATACGCAGTATTTT. It encodes CASSEGTWEGDTQYF.

The chain carries TRBV5-1 and TRBJ2-1; D is unclear. V lost 4 bases and J 0 bases, leaving 11 bases between the germline ends. Germline CDR1 reads SGHRS; CDR2 reads YFSETQ. The CDR3 spans 15 residues. In DNA, the CDR3 is TGCGCCAGCAGCCCCCCGAAGAGCTCCTACAATGAGCAGTTCTTC. Residues: CASSPPKSSYNEQFF.

This chain links TRBV20-1 with TRBJ2-5, with 10 positions matching TRBD1. The germline V gene has CDR1 DFQATT and CDR2 SNEGSKA (reference sequence). The CDR3 has 13 amino acids. Losses at the gene ends were 6 bases for V and 5 bases for J; bases not matched to a gene: 6. CDR3 in amino acids: CSARGQGWETQYF. The CDR3 DNA follows: TGCAGTGCAAGGGGACAGGGGTGGGAGACCCAGTACTTC.

The V and J genes are TRBV9 and TRBJ2-5; maybe TRBD2 (6 bases). The DNA end lines up better with TRBJ2-7; the J call may be wrong. Looked up from germline, CDR1 is SGDLS and CDR2 is YYNGEE. This CDR3 is built from 15 residues. Here the CDR3 DNA reads TGTGCCAGCAGCGTAGAGGCGGGGAGGACCTACGAGCAGTACTTC. Its translation is CASSVEAGRTYEQYF.

The chain is built from TRBV5-1 and TRBJ2-2, with 7 positions matching TRBD1. With V trimmed by 2 bases and J by 5 bases, 15 bases remained unmatched. The CDR3 runs to 18 residues. Per the germline V gene, CDR1 is SGHRS and CDR2 is YFSETQ. CDR3 in amino acids: CASSLLYLETGLTGELFF. The CDR3 DNA reads TGCGCCAGCAGCTTATTATACCTCGAGACAGGGCTAACCGGGGAGCTGTTTTTT.

This chain connects TRBV28 to TRBJ2-1; 10 nucleotides agree with TRBD2. The CDR3 runs 15 residues. Trimming took 6 bases from V and 7 from J; bases not matched to a gene: 9. Germline V gene data show CDR1 as MDHEN and CDR2 as SYDVKM. This CDR3 reads CASSRAGGPRNEQFF. CDR3 nucleotide sequence: TGTGCCAGCAGCCGAGCGGGGGGGCCTCGTAATGAGCAGTTCTTC.